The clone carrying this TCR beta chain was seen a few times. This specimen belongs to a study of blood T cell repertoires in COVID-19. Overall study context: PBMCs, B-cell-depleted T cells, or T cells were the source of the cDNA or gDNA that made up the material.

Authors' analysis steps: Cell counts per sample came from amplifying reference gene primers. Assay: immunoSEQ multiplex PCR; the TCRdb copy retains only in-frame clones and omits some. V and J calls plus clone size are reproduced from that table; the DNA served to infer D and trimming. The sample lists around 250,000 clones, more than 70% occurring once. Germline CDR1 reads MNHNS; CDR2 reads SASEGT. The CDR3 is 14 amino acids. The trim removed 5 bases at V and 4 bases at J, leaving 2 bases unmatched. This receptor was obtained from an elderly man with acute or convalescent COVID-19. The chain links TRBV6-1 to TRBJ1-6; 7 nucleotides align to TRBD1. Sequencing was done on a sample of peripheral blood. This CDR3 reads CASSPGQYNSPLHF. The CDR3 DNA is TGTGCCAGCAGTCCGGGACAGTATAATTCACCCCTCCACTTT.